The T cell receptor (beta chain) under discussion was sequenced for a study of shared clonotypes between healthy human individuals. Notes on the study in general: Limitation of the genetic and exposure-history diversity represented came from the few donors.

Some clones are missing from TCRdb's copy, which holds only in-frame ones; the method was immunoSEQ multiplex PCR. The data show a few hundred thousand clones, with 50% to 80% seen just once and approximately 12% held by the top ten. The CDR3 spans 14 residues. Germline V gives CDR1 LGHNT, CDR2 FRNRAP. Trimming took 3 bases from V and 5 from J, leaving 13 bases between them. This clone has only one observation. What it binds is not known. This clonotype was obtained from a man aged 30-40 years in good health. The V call is TRBV12-5, the J call TRBJ1-1; D gene unclear. Sample: memory CD4+ T cells sorted from blood. Subset of the sample: CD45RA-negative fraction. The CDR3 sequence is CASGLGVAGTEAFF. The CDR3 DNA reads TGTGCTAGTGGTTTAGGTGTTGCCGGGACTGAAGCTTTCTTT.